This TCR beta chain is from a study of blood T cell repertoires in COVID-19. On the study more broadly: Both acute and convalescent COVID-19 samples were obtained from the United States, Italy and Spain.

This CDR3 spans 20 amino acids. Germline CDR1 is MNHEY and CDR2 is SVGEGT. The junction had 19 bases not matched to a gene; V was cut back by 2 bases and J by 0 bases. Only in-frame clones appear in the TCRdb table, and some are missing; sequencing was by immunoSEQ multiplex PCR. The repertoire includes around 200,000 clones, about 86% of them detected once, and over 0.7% sits in the top ten. The sample consisted of peripheral blood. The clonotype was recovered from a woman under 30 who had recovered from COVID-19. The chain links TRBV6-2 or TRBV6-3 to TRBJ2-7; 7 nucleotides align to TRBD1. CDR3 nucleotides: TGTGCCAGCAGTTACCCTAATCCGGGACAGCGCCACTGGGACTCCTACGAGCAGTACTTC. Translation: CASSYPNPGQRHWDSYEQYF.